This T cell receptor beta chain was sequenced for a study of neoadjuvant anti-PD-1 for oral cavity cancer (dated by TCRdb to the early 2020s). Turning to the overall study: Before curative-intent surgical resection, most patients were given three to four biweekly doses of nivolumab at 3 mg/kg. Patients without progression received a fourth nivolumab dose around day 43 and underwent definitive surgical resection on days 50-56. Under RECIST 1.1, a patient counted as a responder if showing complete response, partial response or stable disease, and as a non-responder if showing progression. The parent correlative cohort had about a dozen patients and a response rate of approximately 30%.

With respect to this clone: Its antigen is unknown. Qualities for individual bases were not recorded, and no much larger clone is one base off.

Beyond this particular receptor, the publication reports: Higher pretreatment blood Treg/Th17 ratios correlated with higher pretreatment blood TCRbeta clonality and lower post-treatment tumor TCRbeta clonality. The TCR analyses had only a few patients in each response group, and the authors called for validation in larger cohorts. After neoadjuvant nivolumab, significantly higher T cell clonality (Gini index) was found within PBMCs in non-responders than in responders.

For deep sequencing, each PBMC sample was run in six replicates, with libraries mostly built from roughly 460 ng of input genomic DNA. The immunoSEQ hsTCRbeta kit was used to prepare TCRbeta libraries, following the manufacturer's instructions. Sequencing of the completed libraries took place using an Illumina NovaSeq 6000 S4 flow cell after they had been pooled to approximately 3.3 nM. From the authors' description of their analysis: The immunoSEQ Analyzer was used for raw data preprocessing and quality control. The analysis was restricted to productive rearrangements, with each unique CDR3 amino acid sequence defining a clonotype. Repertoire clonality was estimated as the Gini-Simpson index, which was computed with the R package tcR. Gini indices were compared with Student's t test, and associations with tumor size change were assessed by Pearson correlation. TCRdb mirrors the immuneACCESS table, restricted to in-frame sequences. Some clones are absent from its copies; in checked studies, under half trace to an unresolved V gene, and the reason for the others is unknown. V, J and clone size derive from that table, while D and trimming were established from the DNA sequence. This sample has 11,000 to 15,000 clones in its table, and under 85% of those were observed once. Of the sample, less than 3% falls within the top ten clones.

The germline V gene encodes CDR1 GTSNPN and CDR2 SVGIG (reference sequence). The CDR3 numbers 14 residues from cysteine through phenylalanine. The retained sequence is limited to the CDR3, 42 bases, with the frame set at the first base. The germline ends are 15 bases apart after V is trimmed by 3 bases and J by 5 bases. According to the study, the label for this sample's time point signals: after neoadjuvant nivolumab, at surgical resection. The patients had newly diagnosed stage II-IVA oral cavity squamous cell carcinoma and had not received any prior systemic or radiation treatment. The cohort consisted of patients with HPV-negative, locally advanced oral cavity squamous cell carcinoma. No culture maintenance or expansion was done, as the peripheral blood mononuclear cells went straight to analysis. Samples were obtained from a longitudinal correlative study of a single-arm phase II trial of neoadjuvant nivolumab in oral cavity squamous cell carcinoma. Genomic DNA-based TCRbeta sequencing was performed on subject-matched pre- and post-treatment PBMCs and tumors from three responders and three non-responders. Peripheral blood mononuclear cells were drawn once before nivolumab treatment and a second time after treatment, when surgery took place. The Maxwell RSC DNA from Cells kit was used to isolate genomic DNA from PBMCs.

The chain employs TRBV30 and TRBJ2-3, with the identity of the D gene unclear. Sequencing was performed on PBMCs, taken after nivolumab (anti-PD-1) treatment. The TCR originated in a person aged 35 to 85 with oral cavity squamous cell carcinoma. This receptor carries the CDR3 CAWRYPSRVDTQYF. Read as DNA, the sequence is TGTGCCTGGAGGTACCCCTCCCGGGTAGATACGCAGTATTTT.